These 18 T cell receptor beta chains were sequenced from one sample in a study of CD8 T cells in ankylosing spondylitis. From the 5' RACE reads, TCRdb called clonotypes with MiXCR, one entry per CDR3 protein. The data show about 240,000 distinct CDR3 sequences, with about 10% seen just once and 5.5% to 8% held by the top ten. Material: blood, either unsorted or a sorted T cell fraction (not recorded which). These TCRs come from a male donor with ankylosing spondylitis or in good health (not recorded which).

This clonotype turned up a few times. The CDR3 bases are TGTGCCAGTAGACGGCTAGCGGCCAGACCCTCCTACGAGCAGTACTTC. Protein sequence: CASRRLAARPSYEQYF. The chain links TRBV28 to TRBJ2-7, with TRBD2 identical over 7 bases. Trimming took 9 bases from V and 0 from J; bases not matched to a gene: 14. Germline CDR1 reads MDHEN; CDR2 reads SYDVKM. This CDR3 has 16 residues.

This clonotype was seen ten or more times. The chain joins TRBV11-2 to TRBJ2-1; D may be TRBD1 or TRBD2 (5 bases each). Trimming removed 0 bases at V and 8 bases at J, with 14 bases between. This CDR3 is built from 15 residues. Germline V gene lookup returns CDR1 SGHAT and CDR2 FQNNGV. CDR3 sequence reads: CASSLDRPGRDEQFF. The DNA of the CDR3 is TGTGCCAGCAGCTTAGATCGCCCGGGACGGGATGAGCAGTTCTTC.

The chain links TRBV29-1 to TRBJ2-3; 8 bases are a match to TRBD1. J was trimmed by 6 bases and V by 4 bases; bases with no gene match: 12. The CDR3 extends over 15 amino acids. CDR1 SQVTM and CDR2 ANQGSEA come from the germline V gene. The CDR3: CSVVPGTGVKDTQYF. CDR3 bases: TGCAGCGTTGTGCCCGGGACAGGCGTGAAGGATACGCAGTATTTT.

The V and J genes are TRBV5-1 and TRBJ2-7; weak D call: TRBD2 (6 bases). The CDR3 contains 14 residues. Germline loops: CDR1 SGHRS, CDR2 YFSETQ. V was cut by 0 bases and J by 3 bases, with 10 bases left in between. In DNA, the CDR3 is TGCGCCAGCAGCTTGGGGGGGGAGAACTACGAGCAGTACTTC. Translation gives CASSLGGENYEQYF.

This clonotype has just a few counts. The chain carries TRBV20-1 and TRBJ2-7; tentatively, D is TRBD2 (5 bases). There are 11 residues in the CDR3. V lost 6 bases and J lost 5, with 11 bases in between. Germline V gives CDR1 DFQATT, CDR2 SNEGSKA (reference sequence). Here the CDR3 reads CSAAEGDEQYF. The DNA for the CDR3 is TGCAGTGCCGCTGAGGGTGACGAGCAGTACTTC.

The sample holds many counts of this clonotype. The chain couples TRBV12-3 or TRBV12-4 to TRBJ2-2; D is unresolved. The CDR3 consists of 14 residues. The ends were cut back, 5 bases at V and 1 base at J, with 8 bases in the middle. In DNA form, the CDR3 reads TGTGCCAGCAGTCCGACGGTGAACACCGGGGAGCTGTTTTTT. Translated: CASSPTVNTGELFF.

The sample holds many counts of this clonotype. This chain links TRBV7-3 with TRBJ2-2; tentatively, D is TRBD2 (5 bases). This CDR3 has 16 amino acids. Germline CDR1 SGHTA, CDR2 FQGTGA. Trimming took off 1 base at V and 6 bases at J, with 15 bases between the two ends. The CDR3 nucleotides read TGTGCCAGCAGCTTAAATTCCTTGCGGGTACCCGGGGAGCTGTTTTTT. Translation: CASSLNSLRVPGELFF.

The chain carries TRBV6-1 and TRBJ2-7; the match to TRBD2 covers 12 bases. Germline values: CDR1 MNHNS, CDR2 SASEGT. Trimming cost V 4 bases and J 6 bases; bases outside gene matches: 4. There are 14 residues in the CDR3. CDR3 residues: CASSAGLAGIEQYF. The CDR3, as DNA: TGTGCCAGCAGTGCTGGACTAGCGGGAATCGAGCAGTACTTC.

This clonotype was seen only once. One base away lies a much larger clone, so this may be a sequencing read error. This chain uses TRBV25-1 with TRBJ1-5; D is unclear. Germline values: CDR1 MGHDK, CDR2 SYGVNS. The CDR3 is made up of 13 amino acids. The DNA for the CDR3 is TGTGCCAACAGTGAGCTTGGCAATCAGCCCCAGCATTTT. This sequence encodes CANSELGNQPQHF.

The table lists this clonotype with many counts. The chain uses TRBV5-6 and TRBJ2-7; TRBD1 aligns across 10 bases. The CDR3 is 15 amino acids. Germline V gene lookup returns CDR1 SGHDT and CDR2 YYEEEE. Trimming removed 0 bases from V and 5 bases from J; junction bases left unmatched: 5. This chain's CDR3 is CASSLAGTGAHEQYF. The CDR3 region has the DNA TGTGCCAGCAGCTTGGCCGGGACAGGGGCCCACGAGCAGTACTTC. Combining the CDR3 with reference TRBV5-6 and TRBJ2-7 gives the whole variable domain DAGVTQSPTHLIKTRGQQVTLRCSPKSGHDTVSWYQQALGQGPQFIFQYYEEEERQRGNFPDRFSGHQFPNYSSELNVNALLLGDSALYLCASSLAGTGAHEQYFGPGTRLTVT.

With respect to this clonotype: The junction and the germline gene differ at one end; a read error may be behind it. This chain's CDR3 is CASSLTDAPYNEQFF. Here the CDR3 DNA reads TGTGCCAGCAGCCTAACAGATGCTCCCTACAATGAGCAGTTCTTC. The V gene is TRBV7-3, the J gene TRBJ2-1; D unclear. In germline, CDR1 is SGHTA, CDR2 FQGTGA. The CDR3 has 15 residues.

This clonotype was observed many times. The chain has TRBV5-1 and TRBJ2-5; no definite D call. Germline V CDR1 and CDR2: SGHRS, YFSETQ. This CDR3 comprises 12 residues. V was pared by 1 base and J by 5 bases, with 6 bases between. The DNA for the CDR3 is TGCGCCAGCAGCTTGAGTGTGGAGACCCAGTACTTC. Its translation is CASSLSVETQYF.

This clonotype was detected ten times or more. The CDR3 spells CSVGQNEAFF. CDR3 DNA: TGCAGCGTTGGCCAGAATGAAGCTTTCTTT. The chain couples TRBV29-1 to TRBJ1-1; D is uncertain. Germline V CDR1 and CDR2: SQVTM, ANQGSEA. The CDR3 sequence is 10 residues long. Deletions cut 4 bases from V and 7 bases from J, with 7 bases between.

This clonotype showed up many times. The CDR3 sequence: CASSPMTANRGNEQFF. CDR3 in DNA: TGTGCCAGCTCACCTATGACAGCAAACCGCGGCAATGAGCAGTTCTTC. The chain links TRBV18 to TRBJ2-1; possible D gene TRBD1, 5 bases. The CDR3 consists of 16 residues. CDR1 is KGHSH, CDR2 LQKENI, per germline. Trimming removed 3 bases from V and 6 bases from J, with 18 bases in between.

This clonotype was recorded at least ten times. The chain has TRBV6-5 and TRBJ1-2; the match to TRBD1 covers 12 bases. Germline CDR1 and CDR2: MNHEY and SVGAGI. J lost 3 bases, V lost 3 bases, and 2 bases had no gene match. CDR3 length: 15 residues. The CDR3 bases are TGTGCCAGCAGTTATGGGACAGGGGGCTACTATGGCTACACCTTC. Residues: CASSYGTGGYYGYTF.

This chain joins TRBV7-8 and TRBJ1-2; D is ambiguous. V was cut by 2 bases and J by 6 bases, with 4 bases left in between. The CDR3 sequence is 11 residues long. Germline V CDR1 and CDR2: SGHVS, FQNEAQ. The CDR3 reads CASSLFDGYTF. CDR3 sequence (DNA): TGTGCCAGCAGCTTATTTGATGGCTACACCTTC.

Ten or more counts support this clonotype. This rearrangement joins TRBV28 to TRBJ2-7; 10 bases map to TRBD2. The ends lost 6 bases at V and 1 base at J; junction bases unmatched: 6. The CDR3 is made up of 15 amino acids. The germline V gene has CDR1 MDHEN and CDR2 SYDVKM. The CDR3 region has the DNA TGTGCCAGCAGGGGGGCTAGCGGGGGTTCCTACGAGCAGTACTTC. As protein: CASRGASGGSYEQYF.

This clonotype was counted ten times or more. The J gene is TRBJ1-6, the V gene TRBV4-1, with D unresolved. Looked up from germline, CDR1 is MGHRA and CDR2 is YSYEKL. V was trimmed by 1 base and J by 0 bases, leaving 13 bases between them. The CDR3 consists of 18 residues. CDR3 in amino acids: CASSQGLAVSSYNSPLHF. The DNA of the CDR3 is TGCGCCAGCAGCCAAGGCCTGGCAGTAAGCTCCTATAATTCACCCCTCCACTTT.